Listed below are T cell receptor beta chains from one sample, sequenced in a study of tumor-infiltrating lymphocytes in primary liver carcinoma. TCRdb re-called the multiplex PCR reads with MiXCR, one entry per CDR3 protein. The sample carries about 120,000 distinct CDR3 sequences, about two thirds recorded once. Sequences were obtained from tumor-adjacent normal liver tissue. Receptors were obtained from a woman aged 60 to 75 with primary liver carcinoma and hepatitis B virus infection. The CDR3 runs from the conserved cysteine through the conserved F or W. D genes are given only for firm matches. Expanded clones get a size class; other rows say once, few or many, or leave the size out.

size	D	V	J	DNA	CDR3
.	.	TRBV12-3/TRBV12-4	TRBJ1-5	TGTGCCAGCAGTTTAAGTTTACGGGACAATCGGCCCCAGCATTTT	CASSLSLRDNRPQHF
.	.	TRBV28	TRBJ2-1	TGTGCCAGCAGTGCCGGCGGGATCCGCTCCTACAATGAGCAGTTCTTC	CASSAGGIRSYNEQFF
.	TRBD2	TRBV11-2	TRBJ2-3	TGTGCCAGCAGCTTAGGAAGCGGGAGTTGGCCCGGCACAGATACGCAGTATTTT	CASSLGSGSWPGTDTQYF
.	TRBD1	TRBV5-1	TRBJ2-1	TGCGGCAGCAGCTGGACAGGGGACCTATACTACAGTGAGCAGTTCTTC	CGSSWTGDLYYSEQFF
.	.	TRBV28	TRBJ1-5	TGTGCCAGCAGTTTCCGAAGGTCCAGCAATCAGCCCCAGCATTTT	CASSFRRSSNQPQHF
.	.	TRBV11-3	TRBJ2-3	TGTGCCAGCAGCCCCCGACGGTGGTCAAGCACAGATACACAGTATTTT	CASSPRRWSSTDTQYF
.	TRBD2	TRBV7-9	TRBJ2-1	TGTGCCAGCAGCCCCGGGACTAGCGGGATTATGAATGAACAGTTCTTC	CASSPGTSGIMNEQFF
many	.	TRBV4-1	TRBJ2-1	TGCGCCAGCAGCCAACGGGATCTTGACGCCAATGAGCAGTTCTTC	CASSQRDLDANEQFF
once	.	TRBV20-1	TRBJ2-7	TGCAATGCTATGGGCAGTACCTCCTACGAGCAGTACTTC	CNAMGSTSYEQYF
.	.	TRBV11-2	TRBJ2-1	TGTGCCAGCAGCTTAGATCTGATGAGTGGGGGCGATGAGCAGTCCTTC	CASSLDLMSGGDEQSF
.	.	TRBV18	TRBJ1-1	TGTGCCAGCTCAGACCGGGCGGACCTCGCTGAAGCTTTCTTT	CASSDRADLAEAFF
few	TRBD1	TRBV10-1	TRBJ1-1	TGCGCCAGCAGTCGGGACAGGAACATTGAAGCTTTCTTT	CASSRDRNIEAFF
many	.	TRBV28	TRBJ1-1	TGTGCCAGCAGTTTATCCGGCGTCAGTCGAATCGGAGCTTTCTTT	CASSLSGVSRIGAFF
.	TRBD2	TRBV11-1	TRBJ2-7	TGTGCCAGCAGCTTATACCTAGCGGGATTATGGAATTTC	CASSLYLAGLWNF
.	.	TRBV11-2	TRBJ2-4	TGTGCCATCAGCTTACGGCGGCAGGGCCGAAACCACATTCAGTACTTC	CAISLRRQGRNHIQYF
many	.	TRBV30	TRBJ1-1	TGTGCCTGGAGTGTGGGGAGAACTGAAGCTTTCTTT	CAWSVGRTEAFF
.	.	TRBV5-1	TRBJ2-7	TGCGCCAGCAGCTTGTTGGACTCCATCTACGAGCGGTACTTC	CASSLLDSIYERYF
few	TRBD2	TRBV12-3/TRBV12-4	TRBJ2-7	TGTGCCAGCAGCTCCGCGGGAGGGCGATCGTACGAGCAGTACTTC	CASSSAGGRSYEQYF
.	.	TRBV7-9	TRBJ2-3	TGTGCCAGCAGCGCCCGGGGCGGGGCGGTCACAGATACGCAGTATTTT	CASSARGGAVTDTQYF
.	TRBD1	TRBV19	TRBJ1-1	TGTGCCAGTAGTATGGGACAGGGAGTCCGGGCTGAAGCTTTCTTT	CASSMGQGVRAEAFF
.	.	TRBV6-6	TRBJ2-7	TGTGCCAGCGCGAGACGGGACGGGGCCTACGAGCAGTACTTC	CASARRDGAYEQYF
.	.	TRBV6-6	TRBJ1-1	TGTACCAGCAAGAAGACAAGGCGGACTGAAGCTTTCTTT	CTSKKTRRTEAFF